The rows below give T cell receptor beta chains drawn from one sample of a study of T-cell reconstitution after alpha-beta-depleted transplantation in children. MiXCR, applied by TCRdb to the PCR reads, yields one record per CDR3 protein. This table holds about 230,000 distinct CDR3 sequences, around 9.7% found once. The source material was PBMCs from the stem cell graft donor, sampled from the stem cell graft. These receptors were taken from a human donor who donated a stem cell graft to a child with SCID. The CDR3 runs from the conserved cysteine through the conserved F or W.

J gene	V gene	CDR3 protein
TRBJ1-1	TRBV6-1	CAGRRGPNTEAFF
TRBJ2-3	TRBV5-1	CASSGIPEDTQYF
TRBJ1-5	TRBV2	CASRDRGVGQPQHF
TRBJ1-2	TRBV6-5	CASSYSWGPYYGYTF
TRBJ1-5	TRBV20-1	CSARLGAMSNQPQHF
TRBJ1-1	TRBV15	CATSREGRGGGTEAFF
TRBJ2-1	TRBV20-1	CSASLTSGGWNEQFF
TRBJ1-1	TRBV5-4	CASSDGVEAFF
TRBJ1-1	TRBV27	CASLGGQGTEAFF
TRBJ2-7	TRBV28	CASSLLDRVFEQYF
TRBJ1-3	TRBV4-1	CASSHDRGNTIYF
TRBJ1-2	TRBV5-1	CASSPGDRTTNYGYTF
TRBJ2-1	TRBV9	CASSVAGAYNEQFF
TRBJ2-1	TRBV7-8	CASTLSKGQGTYNEQFF
TRBJ1-5	TRBV12-3/TRBV12-4	CASRTGGGLDQPQHF
TRBJ1-2	TRBV29-1	CSVGPMQGIHGYTF
TRBJ2-7	TRBV20-1	CSAAQGASSYEQYF
TRBJ1-1	TRBV29-1	CSFNRGPNTEAFF
TRBJ1-2	TRBV29-1	CSVEHRVGYTF
TRBJ1-1	TRBV4-1	CASSNQGRGEAFF
TRBJ2-3	TRBV12-5	CASGLGRLAPLFDTQYF
TRBJ2-7	TRBV20-1	CSASQIPLEPGLASREQYF
TRBJ2-1	TRBV20-1	CSASRGREGYNEQFF
TRBJ2-7	TRBV5-5	CASSLEIGTGGHEQYF
TRBJ2-3	TRBV11-2	CASSLGSRADTQYF
TRBJ2-5	TRBV5-1	CASSLEQGEWETQYF